Shown below are 7 T cell receptor beta chains from a single sample sequenced in a study of CD8 T cells in Susac syndrome. RNA amounts of about 0.45 to 1 ug underwent reverse transcription with random hexamers. MiXCR was run by TCRdb on the immunoSEQ multiplex PCR reads, yielding one entry per CDR3 protein. The data hold some 450,000 distinct CDR3 sequences, with around 85% observed a single time. The sample consisted of CD8+ T cells from PBMCs. These receptor sequences come from a human donor with multiple sclerosis.

This chain's CDR3 is CASSTPSSGGEYNEQFF. CDR3 bases: TGCGCCAGCAGCACACCCTCTAGCGGGGGGGAATACAATGAGCAGTTCTTC. The V gene is TRBV5-1, the J gene TRBJ2-1; 12 bases map to TRBD2. The CDR3 is made up of 17 amino acids. The V segment lost 4 bases and the J segment 4 bases; nucleotides outside the gene matches: 9. In germline, CDR1 is SGHRS, CDR2 YFSETQ.

This chain joins TRBV27 and TRBJ1-2, with unresolved D. From germline, CDR1 is MNHEY and CDR2 SMNVEV (reference sequence). This CDR3 is 12 amino acids long. V lost 8 bases and J lost 5, with 12 bases in between. The CDR3 nucleotides read TGTGCCAGCGGATCGCAAGTATATGGCTACACCTTC. It yields the protein CASGSQVYGYTF.

This chain uses TRBV19 with TRBJ1-1; D is undetermined. CDR1 and CDR2 (germline): LNHDA, SQIVND (reference sequence). V was cut by 3 bases and J by 1 base, with 15 bases left in between. This CDR3 region has 16 residues. CDR3 loop: CASSIPETYENTEAFF. The CDR3 bases are TGTGCCAGTAGTATCCCGGAGACTTATGAGAACACTGAAGCTTTCTTT.

The rearrangement joins TRBV28 to TRBJ2-7; the D gene is possibly TRBD2 (7 bases). Trimming stripped 2 bases from V and 5 bases from J, with 13 bases between. The CDR3 is made up of 14 amino acids. CDR1 MDHEN and CDR2 SYDVKM come from the germline V gene. The CDR3: CASSLIGGANEQYF. The CDR3, as DNA: TGTGCCAGCAGTTTAATTGGGGGGGCCAACGAGCAGTACTTC.

The DNA of the CDR3 is TGCGCCAGCAGCCAAGAGGGCGGGCCCACAGATACGCAGTATTTT. Encoded protein: CASSQEGGPTDTQYF. This chain joins TRBV4-1 and TRBJ2-3; D is possibly TRBD2 (5 bases). Germline V gives CDR1 MGHRA, CDR2 YSYEKL. The V gene lost 0 bases and the J gene lost 2 bases, with 9 bases spanning the gap. This CDR3 spans 15 amino acids.

For the CDR3, the DNA is TGTGCCACTGGACAGTCCTACGAGCAGTACTTC. Protein product: CATGQSYEQYF. This chain connects TRBV10-3 to TRBJ2-7; D is possibly TRBD1 (6 bases). CDR1 ENHRY and CDR2 SYGVKD come from the germline V gene. The germline V and J ends were trimmed by 10 bases and 1 base, with 8 bases remaining between them. There are 11 residues in the CDR3.

The J gene is TRBJ1-5, the V gene TRBV27, with D perhaps matching TRBD1 (5 bases). This CDR3 contains 14 residues. CDR1 MNHEY and CDR2 SMNVEV come from the germline V gene (reference sequence). With 2 bases removed from V and 7 bases from J, the gap between germline ends came to 12 bases. The CDR3 DNA sequence: TGTGCCAGCAGTTTACTGTCGGGGGACCAGCCCCAGCATTTT. Residues: CASSLLSGDQPQHF.